These T cell receptor beta chains were read from a single sample in a study of Graves' ophthalmopathy and Graves' hyperthyroidism. Using its own MiXCR run on the multiplex PCR reads, TCRdb lists one record per CDR3 protein. Here the sample spans about 380,000 distinct CDR3 sequences, 15% to 19% being singletons. Material for sequencing was peripheral blood. The receptors shown here come from a woman younger than 35 with stable Graves' hyperthyroidism. The CDR3 runs from the conserved cysteine through the conserved F or W. The order of the fields is J gene, clone size, V gene, D gene, CDR3 protein, CDR3 DNA. The D gene is left open where the match is weak. Size is omitted from some rows. Given values are once, few, many or a class for expanded clones.

J: TRBJ2-7; size: .; V: TRBV2; D: TRBD1; CDR3: CASKGQGDYEQYF; DNA: TGTGCCAGCAAAGGGCAGGGGGACTACGAGCAGTACTTC
J: TRBJ2-5; size: many; V: TRBV5-1; D: .; CDR3: CASSLAMGIQTQYF; DNA: TGCGCCAGCAGCTTGGCCATGGGGATACAGACCCAGTACTTC
J: TRBJ1-6; size: many; V: TRBV6-5; D: TRBD1; CDR3: CASSYRDRVNSPLHF; DNA: TGTGCCAGCAGTTACCGGGACAGGGTGAATTCACCCCTCCACTTT
J: TRBJ1-1; size: many; V: TRBV15; D: .; CDR3: CATSTRDGSNTEAFF; DNA: TGTGCCACCAGCACCAGGGACGGCTCGAACACTGAAGCTTTCTTT
J: TRBJ1-2; size: many; V: TRBV20-1; D: .; CDR3: CSARDPSRDYGYTF; DNA: TGCAGTGCTAGAGATCCATCAAGGGACTATGGCTACACCTTC
J: TRBJ1-5; size: many; V: TRBV6-5; D: .; CDR3: CASSYSSGGGQPQHF; DNA: TGTGCCAGCAGTTACTCGAGCGGGGGAGGCCAGCCCCAGCATTTT
J: TRBJ1-1; size: .; V: TRBV7-8; D: TRBD1; CDR3: CASSPKRQGANTEAFF; DNA: TGTGCCAGCAGCCCTAAACGACAGGGGGCTAACACTGAAGCTTTCTTT
J: TRBJ2-7; size: many; V: TRBV2; D: .; CDR3: CASSEIRLLKTYEQYF; DNA: TGTGCCAGCAGTGAAATTAGACTTCTCAAGACCTACGAGCAGTACTTC
J: TRBJ2-5; size: many; V: TRBV6-4; D: TRBD2; CDR3: CASSDSSGGVRETQYF; DNA: TGTGCCAGCAGTGATTCGAGCGGGGGGGTACGGGAGACCCAGTACTTC
J: TRBJ1-5; size: many; V: TRBV19; D: TRBD1; CDR3: CASSIAPGQGNQPQHF; DNA: TGTGCCAGTAGTATAGCCCCGGGACAGGGCAATCAGCCCCAGCATTTT
J: TRBJ2-7; size: many; V: TRBV6-1; D: TRBD1; CDR3: CATKLGTGVSYEQYF; DNA: TGTGCCACCAAACTCGGGACAGGGGTTTCCTACGAGCAGTACTTC
J: TRBJ1-1; size: many; V: TRBV12-3/TRBV12-4; D: TRBD1; CDR3: CASSLGQLALNTEAFF; DNA: TGTGCCAGCAGCCTGGGACAGCTTGCCCTGAACACTGAAGCTTTCTTT
J: TRBJ1-2; size: .; V: TRBV3-1; D: .; CDR3: CASSQLGVYGYTF; DNA: TGTGCCAGCAGCCAACTAGGGGTTTATGGCTACACCTTC
J: TRBJ1-5; size: once; V: TRBV19; D: .; CDR3: CASRETGDWEPQHF; DNA: TGTGCCAGTAGAGAGACAGGTGATTGGGAGCCCCAGCATTTT
J: TRBJ2-4; size: many; V: TRBV7-8; D: TRBD1; CDR3: CASSQDRAGDIQYF; DNA: TGTGCCAGCAGCCAAGACAGGGCAGGGGACATTCAGTACTTC
J: TRBJ2-2; size: few; V: TRBV27; D: TRBD1; CDR3: CASSTGDSIGELFF; DNA: TGTGCCAGCTCGACAGGGGATTCGATCGGGGAGCTGTTTTTT
J: TRBJ2-7; size: many; V: TRBV20-1; D: TRBD2; CDR3: CSAEIPRGGRREQYF; DNA: TGCAGTGCTGAGATCCCGCGGGGAGGGAGGAGAGAGCAGTACTTC
J: TRBJ2-5; size: .; V: TRBV9; D: .; CDR3: CASSLIRDGQETQYF; DNA: TGTGCCAGCAGCCTCATCCGGGACGGACAAGAGACCCAGTACTTC
J: TRBJ1-1; size: many; V: TRBV29-1; D: .; CDR3: CSGGGASYTEAFF; DNA: TGCAGCGGGGGAGGGGCGTCGTACACTGAAGCTTTCTTT
J: TRBJ1-1; size: many; V: TRBV6-5; D: .; CDR3: CASSYGGTNTEAFF; DNA: TGTGCCAGCAGTTACGGGGGAACGAACACTGAAGCTTTCTTT